This T cell receptor (beta chain) was identified during a study of T-cell reconstitution after alpha-beta-depleted transplantation in children. Study findings and constraints: Newly produced T cells mostly accounted for T-cell counts and diversity one year post-transplant. Alpha-beta T cells about two months after transplant reportedly derived from several hundred expanded graft clones. It was surviving recipient T cells and thymic progenitors that gave some patients high TCRbeta diversity at day 60.

With V trimmed by 6 bases and J by 6 bases, 20 bases remained unmatched. The CDR3 spans 17 residues. From germline, CDR1 is DFQATT and CDR2 SNEGSKA (reference sequence). Comments on this clonotype: No antigen is known for it.

Preparation of the TCRbeta library was carried out with unique molecular identifiers. TCRdb itself ran the PCR reads through MiXCR, one entry per CDR3 protein. The table lists hundreds of thousands of distinct CDR3 sequences, roughly 14% of them singletons. The V and J genes are TRBV20-1 and TRBJ2-3, with 8 bases aligning to TRBD1. The source material was PBMCs, sampled before TCRalphabeta/CD19-depleted stem cell transplant. The receptor comes from a girl aged 2 to 9 with congenital amegakaryocytic thrombocytopenia, due to receive a stem cell transplant. CDR3 amino acids: CSAAVLIRTGNADTQYF. The DNA of the CDR3 is TGCAGTGCCGCAGTCCTTATCAGGACAGGGAATGCGGATACGCAGTATTTT.